These T cell receptor beta chains were read from a single sample in a study of response to subunit inactivated influenza vaccine. Via MiXCR, TCRdb re-called the RT-PCR reads, giving one row per CDR3 protein. The sample comprises approximately 500,000 distinct CDR3 sequences, 10% to 15% of which are singletons, and around 13% rests with the top ten. The sample here was PBMCs from blood, taken 45 days after vaccination. All receptors come from a man aged 45 to 65 who received an inactivated influenza vaccine. Each CDR3 is given with its conserved first and last residue.

TRBV7-8	TRBJ2-5	CASGPRRVETQYF
TRBV25-1	TRBJ1-4	CASSEFRGTNEKLFF
TRBV29-1	TRBJ1-1	CSVSRIDTEAFF
TRBV15	TRBJ2-7	CATSRAPTYEQYF
TRBV6-1	TRBJ2-7	CASSSRDGYEQYF
TRBV28	TRBJ2-5	CASRETGRAQETQYF
TRBV6-1	TRBJ2-1	CASSRTGAGYNEQFF
TRBV20-1	TRBJ2-3	CSARDRGRTDTQYF
TRBV7-2	TRBJ1-3	CASSPRVNTGNTIYF
TRBV20-1	TRBJ2-1	CSVTPGTGKYDEQFF
TRBV6-2/TRBV6-3	TRBJ2-3	CASSLSPAASTDTQYF
TRBV5-1	TRBJ1-1	CASSASENTEAFF
TRBV20-1	TRBJ2-7	CSARAGGFDGEQYF
TRBV9	TRBJ1-6	CASSVEAASSPLHF
TRBV9	TRBJ2-7	CASSARDSYSYEQYF
TRBV5-1	TRBJ2-1	CASSLGGENNEQFF
TRBV12-3/TRBV12-4	TRBJ1-1	CASSFGQLNTEAFF
TRBV6-2/TRBV6-3	TRBJ1-5	CASTTRRGQGRDQPQHF
TRBV5-1	TRBJ2-2	CASSWTGSKTGELFF
TRBV4-2	TRBJ2-2	CASSQGLAGVHTGELFF
TRBV20-1	TRBJ1-6	CSAFRDGSRFNSPLHF
TRBV7-2	TRBJ1-5	CASSLAPGVGQPQHF
TRBV6-1	.	CASRADGRALETQFF
TRBV6-5	TRBJ1-1	CASSYTEGANTEAFF
TRBV27	TRBJ1-5	CASSPDRGPTVSSQPQHF
TRBV10-3	TRBJ2-3	CAVGGIQADTQYF
TRBV29-1	TRBJ2-1	CSVAPLGEQFF
TRBV6-1	TRBJ1-3	CASVEASSGNTIYF
TRBV2	TRBJ2-5	CASSRAGGRVETQYF
TRBV4-2	TRBJ2-5	CASSQALFGAGSIPYF
TRBV7-9	TRBJ1-1	CASTTPGQGGQNTEAFF
TRBV12-3/TRBV12-4	TRBJ2-1	CASSYLSRGNEQFF
TRBV12-3/TRBV12-4	TRBJ2-7	CASSEGLAGVGEQYF
TRBV29-1	TRBJ2-1	CSAAGDSPYNEQFF
TRBV4-3	TRBJ2-7	CASSQGLTGTYEQYF
TRBV12-3/TRBV12-4	TRBJ2-1	CASSLAISGGAEVEQFF
TRBV3-1	TRBJ1-3	CASSRGQFHSGNTIYF
TRBV5-1	TRBJ1-2	CASSLGGQMNYGYTF
TRBV29-1	TRBJ1-2	CSVVSSRANYGYTF
TRBV20-1	TRBJ2-7	CSARSPIGAGYEQYF
TRBV5-1	TRBJ1-2	CASSPGDREPNYGYTF
TRBV6-2/TRBV6-3	TRBJ2-5	CASSSIRGHQETQYF
TRBV12-3/TRBV12-4	TRBJ2-1	CASSFRGSTNEQFF
TRBV11-2	TRBJ2-1	CASSLFRDSSYNEQFF
TRBV5-6	TRBJ1-2	CASSLERLYTF
TRBV28	TRBJ2-1	CASRLAIAGAHNEQFF
TRBV10-3	TRBJ1-2	CAISLSFGQGAGYTF
TRBV20-1	TRBJ2-7	CSAVKGATYEQYF
TRBV7-2	TRBJ2-7	CASGQGGNEQYF
TRBV6-2/TRBV6-3	TRBJ1-2	CASRKDGAGHYGYTF
TRBV20-1	TRBJ2-1	CSAPPLTGSSYNEQFF
TRBV4-2	TRBJ2-1	CASSQGRGGSYNEQFF
TRBV28	TRBJ2-3	CASSLGVRAEGTQYF
TRBV14	TRBJ1-2	CASSQVGNRGLPYGYTF
TRBV3-1	TRBJ2-5	CASSRWGSYQETQYF
TRBV29-1	TRBJ2-1	CSVEVRLAVNEQFF
TRBV28	TRBJ2-7	CASRQAYEQYF
TRBV6-6	TRBJ1-5	CASSQNSNQPQHF
TRBV12-3/TRBV12-4	TRBJ1-1	CASSLETGLMNTEAFF
TRBV29-1	TRBJ2-1	CSVEDPWTSGNEQFF